The text below deals with one T cell receptor beta chain. Its antigen is still unknown. The data stem from a study of T cell responses to AZD1222 COVID-19 vaccine. Across the whole study: The study pooled second doses at about 4 or about 12 weeks.

Data came from immunoSEQ multiplex PCR; TCRdb stores just in-frame clones and leaves some out. Of tens of thousands of clones in the sample, around 80% were seen once. General study findings and limits: Reportedly, close to half of spike-specific TCRs are directed against unmutated variant regions.

Germline V lookup: CDR1 LNHDA, CDR2 SQIVND (reference sequence). The trim removed 5 bases at V and 3 bases at J, leaving 6 bases unmatched. There are 15 residues in the CDR3. This TCR was recovered from an adult in good health. The source was peripheral blood, collected on day 0 of AZD1222 vaccination. V gene TRBV19 combines with J gene TRBJ2-7, with TRBD1 matching over 11 bases. The chain's CDR3 is CASSSTGTGGYEQYF. The CDR3 DNA sequence: TGTGCCAGTAGTTCTACCGGGACAGGGGGCTACGAGCAGTACTTC.